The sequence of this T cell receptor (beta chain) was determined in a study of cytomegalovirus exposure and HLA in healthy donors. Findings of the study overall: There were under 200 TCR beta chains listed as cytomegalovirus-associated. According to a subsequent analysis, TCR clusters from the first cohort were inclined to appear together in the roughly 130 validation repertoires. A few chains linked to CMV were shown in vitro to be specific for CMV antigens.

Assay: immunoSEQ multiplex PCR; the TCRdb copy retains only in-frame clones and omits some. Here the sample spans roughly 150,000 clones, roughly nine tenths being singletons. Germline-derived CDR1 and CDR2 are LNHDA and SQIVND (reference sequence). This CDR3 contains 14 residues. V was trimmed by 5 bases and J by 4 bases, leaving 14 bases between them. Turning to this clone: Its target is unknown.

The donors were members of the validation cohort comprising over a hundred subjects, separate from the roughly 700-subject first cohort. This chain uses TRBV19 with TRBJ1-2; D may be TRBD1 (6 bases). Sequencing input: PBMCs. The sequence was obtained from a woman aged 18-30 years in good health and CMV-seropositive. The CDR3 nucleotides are TGTGCCAGTAGTCTGGCGGGGGCCAGCTATGGCTACACCTTC. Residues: CASSLAGASYGYTF.